Each of the 20 T cell receptor beta chains below was sequenced from the same sample in a study of cytomegalovirus exposure and HLA in healthy donors. TCRdb's copy holds only in-frame clones and misses some; the assay was immunoSEQ multiplex PCR. The sample contains about 97,000 clones, 85% to 95% of which appear only once. The sequencing sample was made of PBMCs. The receptor source for this set is a woman aged 18-29 years in good health and CMV-seronegative.

The gene calls are TRBV9 and TRBJ2-3; D not certain. From germline, CDR1 is SGDLS and CDR2 YYNGEE. V lost 4 bases to trimming and J lost 0 bases, with 15 bases between them. There are 16 residues in the CDR3. DNA for the CDR3: TGTGCCAGCAGCTTTTTCCAGACTCCTAGCACAGATACGCAGTATTTT. Translation gives CASSFFQTPSTDTQYF.

The chain recombines TRBV7-2 with TRBJ2-3; D possibly corresponds to TRBD1 (6 bases). The V gene lost 2 bases and the J gene lost 0 bases, with 9 bases spanning the gap. The length of the CDR3 is 15 residues. Germline assignment: CDR1 SGHTA and CDR2 FQGNSA. The DNA for the CDR3 is TGTGCCAGCAGCTTATGGGGGCCTAGCACAGATACGCAGTATTTT. Its translation is CASSLWGPSTDTQYF.

V is TRBV5-1 and J is TRBJ2-5; D might be TRBD1 (6 bases). Germline lookup yields CDR1 SGHRS and CDR2 YFSETQ. Trimming stripped 0 bases from V and 2 bases from J, with 20 bases between. The length of the CDR3 is 18 residues. CDR3 amino acids: CASSLVGGEVWPQETQYF. CDR3 coding DNA: TGCGCCAGCAGCTTGGTTGGGGGCGAAGTGTGGCCACAAGAGACCCAGTACTTC.

This clone has more than one count but fewer than ten. The gene calls are TRBV10-3 and TRBJ1-2; TRBD1 aligns across 10 bases. V lost 5 bases to trimming and J lost 7 bases; unmatched junction nucleotides: 10. Germline CDR1 ENHRY, CDR2 SYGVKD. The CDR3 runs to 15 residues. The CDR3: CAISSSSDRGLGYTF. The CDR3 region has the DNA TGTGCCATCAGTTCGTCCTCAGACAGGGGGCTTGGCTACACCTTC.

This chain links TRBV6-1 with TRBJ2-5; possible D gene TRBD2, 7 bases. The CDR3 totals 16 residues. The germline V gene encodes CDR1 MNHNS and CDR2 SASEGT. V lost 1 base and J 4 bases, leaving 16 bases between the germline ends. CDR3 nucleotide sequence: TGTGCCAGCAGTGAAGTTATGGGGGGGGCACGAGAGACCCAGTACTTC. Encoded protein: CASSEVMGGARETQYF.

The V and J genes are TRBV6-1 and TRBJ2-7; 8 bases are shared with TRBD1. Germline CDR1 and CDR2: MNHNS and SASEGT. The trim removed 5 bases at V and 4 bases at J, leaving 7 bases unmatched. The CDR3 is 14 residues long. CDR3 coding DNA: TGTGCCAGCAGTAAGGACAGGGTATCATACGAGCAGTACTTC. Its translation: CASSKDRVSYEQYF.

The count of this clone is one. The V gene is TRBV4-1, the J gene TRBJ2-1, with 11 nucleotides matching TRBD2. The J segment lost 5 bases and the V segment lost 3 bases, leaving 12 bases of the junction unmatched. From germline, CDR1 is MGHRA and CDR2 YSYEKL. The CDR3 is made up of 18 amino acids. For the CDR3, the DNA is TGCGCCAGCAGCCACCAACCTTCTCTAGCGGGAGGTAACAATGAGCAGTTCTTC. Its translation is CASSHQPSLAGGNNEQFF.

The V gene is TRBV6-1, the J gene TRBJ2-6; 9 bases map to TRBD2. Trimming took 4 bases from V and 0 from J; bases not matched to a gene: 7. This CDR3 has 18 residues. Germline CDR1 is MNHNS and CDR2 is SASEGT. CDR3: CASSVLAGSNSGANVLTF. CDR3 DNA: TGTGCCAGCAGTGTTCTAGCGGGGTCAAACTCTGGGGCCAACGTCCTGACTTTC.

The chain couples TRBV5-4 to TRBJ1-1; 7 positions agree with TRBD1. The CDR3 sequence is 15 residues long. Germline V gene data show CDR1 as SGHNT and CDR2 as YYREEE (reference sequence). J lost 1 base, V lost 4 bases, and 7 bases had no gene match. The CDR3 DNA sequence: TGTGCCAGCAGCCCCGCGACAGGGAGGAACACTGAAGCTTTCTTT. It encodes CASSPATGRNTEAFF.

The rearrangement uses TRBV27 and TRBJ1-2, with 7 bases lining up with TRBD1. CDR3 length: 15 amino acids. V gave up 5 bases and J gave up 3 bases; unmatched junction bases: 9. Germline V gene sequence: CDR1 MNHEY, CDR2 SMNVEV (reference sequence). The CDR3 coding sequence is TGTGCCAGCAGTGACCGGGACAGTCTAGACTATGGCTACACCTTC. Translated, it gives CASSDRDSLDYGYTF.

The chain joins TRBV19 to TRBJ1-1; 12 positions match TRBD1. The CDR3 loop spans 15 amino acids. Germline CDR1 reads LNHDA; CDR2 reads SQIVND (reference sequence). The J segment lost 5 bases and the V segment lost 6 bases, leaving 7 bases of the junction unmatched. In nucleotides, the CDR3 is TGTGCCAGTAGAGCCCCGGGACAGGGGGCGACTGAAGCTTTCTTT. This sequence encodes CASRAPGQGATEAFF.

The chain links TRBV7-9 to TRBJ1-2, with a possible D match to TRBD1 (5 bases). Germline CDR1 is SEHNR and CDR2 is FQNEAQ (reference sequence). V dropped 4 bases and J dropped 4 bases, with 10 bases sitting between them. The CDR3 is 13 amino acids. As DNA, the CDR3 is TGTGCCAGCAGCTCCAGGGCGATCTATGGCTACACCTTC. Protein: CASSSRAIYGYTF.

This sequence joins TRBV6-1 and TRBJ2-7; D possibly corresponds to TRBD2 (6 bases). This CDR3 is 14 amino acids long. CDR1 and CDR2 (germline): MNHNS, SASEGT. The V end lost 6 bases, the J end lost 6 bases, and 18 bases lay between the germline ends. The CDR3 is CASSPSWGEAEQYF. DNA for the CDR3: TGTGCCAGCAGCCCCTCGTGGGGGGAGGCCGAGCAGTACTTC.

V is TRBV4-3 and J is TRBJ2-6, with a tentative D call TRBD1 (5 bases). Trimming pared 4 bases from V and 0 bases from J, leaving 7 bases between. This CDR3 has 15 amino acids. Germline V gene sequence: CDR1 LGHNA, CDR2 YSLEER. The CDR3 DNA reads as TGCGCCAGCAGCCCAGGGATCTCTGGGGCCAACGTCCTGACTTTC. This encodes CASSPGISGANVLTF.

The chain couples TRBV5-1 to TRBJ2-2; no firm D call. CDR3 length: 14 amino acids. Germline loops: CDR1 SGHRS, CDR2 YFSETQ. Between the trimmed V and J ends, which lost 0 bases and 3 bases, there was a span of 6 bases. The CDR3 region is CASSLGQDTGELFF. The CDR3 DNA reads as TGCGCCAGCAGCTTGGGGCAGGACACCGGGGAGCTGTTTTTT. The complete variable domain, with remaining parts taken from reference TRBV5-1 and TRBJ2-2, reads KAGVTQTPRYLIKTRGQQVTLSCSPISGHRSVSWYQQTPGQGLQFLFEYFSETQRNKGNFPGRFSGRQFSNSRSEMNVSTLELGDSALYLCASSLGQDTGELFFGEGSRLTVL.

The genes are TRBV10-2 and TRBJ2-1; the match to TRBD2 covers 7 bases. The CDR3 has 17 amino acids. V was clipped by 1 base and J by 5 bases; unmatched bases: 11. Germline assignment: CDR1 WSHSY and CDR2 SAAADI. The CDR3 here is CASSEWTSLFFHNEQFF. The DNA of the CDR3 is TGCGCCAGCAGTGAGTGGACTAGTCTCTTTTTCCACAATGAGCAGTTCTTC.

The chain combines TRBV10-3 with TRBJ1-1; perhaps TRBD1 as D (5 bases). Deletions cut 0 bases from V and 4 bases from J, with 9 bases between. CDR3 length equals 14 residues. Germline V gives CDR1 ENHRY, CDR2 SYGVKD. The chain's CDR3 is CAISESQGITEAFF. CDR3 coding DNA: TGTGCCATCAGTGAGTCCCAGGGTATCACTGAAGCTTTCTTT.

This chain joins TRBV5-1 and TRBJ1-2, with TRBD1 identical over 9 bases. The J segment lost 6 bases and the V segment lost 4 bases, leaving 7 bases of the junction unmatched. The V gene's germline CDR1 is SGHRS and CDR2 YFSETQ. The CDR3 loop spans 14 amino acids. The DNA for the CDR3 is TGCGCCAGCAGCACCAACACAGGGGGCCATGGCTACACCTTC. It codes for CASSTNTGGHGYTF.

This chain links TRBV25-1 with TRBJ2-1; TRBD2 matches at 11 bases. V was pared by 2 bases and J by 7 bases, with 7 bases of the junction left unmatched. Germline V gene sequence: CDR1 MGHDK, CDR2 SYGVNS. The length of the CDR3 is 16 residues. This chain's CDR3 is CASSEPLAGGSNEQFF. CDR3 in DNA: TGTGCCAGCAGTGAACCCCTAGCGGGAGGATCAAATGAGCAGTTCTTC. The full variable domain, rest sourced from reference TRBV25-1 and TRBJ2-1, is EADIYQTPRYLVIGTGKKITLECSQTMGHDKMYWYQQDPGMELHLIHYSYGVNSTEKGDLSSESTVSRIRTEHFPLTLESARPSHTSQYLCASSEPLAGGSNEQFFGPGTRLTVL.

The rearrangement uses TRBV6-1 and TRBJ1-1; no clear D. The V gene's germline CDR1 is MNHNS and CDR2 SASEGT. The V gene lost 11 bases and the J gene lost 1 base, with 11 bases spanning the gap. The CDR3 loop spans 12 amino acids. Here the CDR3 reads CAVPVRNTEAFF. The CDR3 DNA reads TGTGCCGTCCCCGTCCGGAACACTGAAGCTTTCTTT.